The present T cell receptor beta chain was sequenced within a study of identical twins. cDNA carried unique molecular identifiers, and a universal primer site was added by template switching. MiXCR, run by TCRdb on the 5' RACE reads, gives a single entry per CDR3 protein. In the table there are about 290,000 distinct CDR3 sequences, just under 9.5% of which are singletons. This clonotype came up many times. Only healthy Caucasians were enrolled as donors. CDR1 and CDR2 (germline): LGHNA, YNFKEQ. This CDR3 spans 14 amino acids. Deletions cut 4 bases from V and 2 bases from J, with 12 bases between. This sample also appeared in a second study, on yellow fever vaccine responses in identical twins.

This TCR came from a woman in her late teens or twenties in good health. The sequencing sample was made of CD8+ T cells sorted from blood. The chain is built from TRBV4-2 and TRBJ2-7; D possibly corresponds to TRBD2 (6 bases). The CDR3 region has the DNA TGTGCCAGCAGCCCCGGGCGGGGAACCTACGAGCAGTACTTC. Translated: CASSPGRGTYEQYF.